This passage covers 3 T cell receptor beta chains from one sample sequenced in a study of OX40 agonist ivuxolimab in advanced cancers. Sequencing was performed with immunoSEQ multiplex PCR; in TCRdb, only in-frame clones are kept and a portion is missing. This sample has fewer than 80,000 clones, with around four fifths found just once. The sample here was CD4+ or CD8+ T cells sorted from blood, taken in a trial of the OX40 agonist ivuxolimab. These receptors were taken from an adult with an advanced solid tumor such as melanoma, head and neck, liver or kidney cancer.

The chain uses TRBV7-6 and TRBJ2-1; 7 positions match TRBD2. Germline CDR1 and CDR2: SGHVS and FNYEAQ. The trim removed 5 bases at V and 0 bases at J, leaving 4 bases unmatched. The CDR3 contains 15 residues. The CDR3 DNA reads TGTGCCAGCAGCGGGGGGGGTAGCTCCTACAATGAGCAGTTCTTC. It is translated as CASSGGGSSYNEQFF. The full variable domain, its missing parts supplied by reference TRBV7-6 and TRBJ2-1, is GAGVSQSPRYKVTKRGQDVALRCDPISGHVSLYWYRQALGQGPEFLTYFNYEAQQDKSGLPNDRFSAERPEGSISTLTIQRTEQRDSAMYRCASSGGGSSYNEQFFGPGTRLTVL.

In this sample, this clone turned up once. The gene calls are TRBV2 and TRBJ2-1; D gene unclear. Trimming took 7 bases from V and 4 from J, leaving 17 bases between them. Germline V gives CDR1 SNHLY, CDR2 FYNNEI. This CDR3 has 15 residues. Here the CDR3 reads CASTIPRAPYNEQFF. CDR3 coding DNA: TGTGCCAGCACCATCCCTCGAGCGCCATACAATGAGCAGTTCTTC.

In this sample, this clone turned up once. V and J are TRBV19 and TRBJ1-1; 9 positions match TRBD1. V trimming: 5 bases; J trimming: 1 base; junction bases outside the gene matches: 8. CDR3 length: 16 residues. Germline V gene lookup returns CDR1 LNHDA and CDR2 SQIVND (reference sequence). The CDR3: CASSDRGQGPNTEAFF. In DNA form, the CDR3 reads TGTGCCAGTAGTGACCGGGGACAGGGACCGAACACTGAAGCTTTCTTT.